This TCR beta chain stems from a study of molecular identifiers for immune sequencing clone quantification. For naive CD8 T cells, sorting used the CD8+CD4-CCR7+CD45RA+ phenotype. In its sample, this clonotype was seen many times. Its cognate antigen is unknown. Germline V gene sequence: CDR1 LGHNA, CDR2 YSLEER. The CDR3 loop spans 17 amino acids. J was trimmed by 6 bases and V by 4 bases; bases with no gene match: 6. General study results and limits: The sizes of highly expanded clones could be underestimated when identical TCR molecules share a barcode. Over 98% of effector molecules, but under 1% in naive cells, were held by clones with more than 20 RNA copies.

TCRdb reprocessed the PCR reads via MiXCR and lists one record per CDR3 protein. The sample lists some 97,000 distinct CDR3 sequences, roughly 24% occurring once. The sample consisted of naive CD8+ T cells from blood, with Jurkat cell RNA spiked in. Documented subset: FACS-sorted CD8+CD4-CCR7+CD45RA+ naive T cells. The genes are TRBV4-3 and TRBJ2-2; the match to TRBD2 covers 15 bases. The receptor was derived from a human donor in good health. Some libraries in this study had Jurkat cell RNA spiked in. CDR3 DNA: TGCGCCAGCAGCCTTACCAGGACTAGCGGGAGGGCCGGGGAGCTGTTTTTT. This encodes CASSLTRTSGRAGELFF.